This T cell receptor beta chain was sequenced during a study of shared clonotypes between healthy human individuals. Study-wide background: Aged between 18 and 49, the donors were two women and a few men.

Sequencing used immunoSEQ multiplex PCR; TCRdb keeps in-frame clones, though not all of them. Of approximately 100,000 clones listed, less than 80% are singletons. As for this clone: Its matching antigen is unknown.

The CDR3 consists of 15 residues. V gave up 7 bases and J gave up 3 bases; unmatched junction bases: 9. CDR1 SEHNR and CDR2 FQNEAQ come from the germline V gene (reference sequence). CD8 memory merged CD45RO+ with CCR7-negative CD45RA+ TemRA cells. Regarding the study as a whole: Sequencing depth was predicted to influence how clonotypes are shared among donors.

Material for sequencing was memory CD8+ T cells sorted from blood. Subset specified: CD45RO+ cells pooled with CCR7-negative TemRA cells. The clonotype originates from a woman under 40 in good health. This chain connects TRBV7-9 to TRBJ2-7; 10 bases line up with TRBD2. In DNA form, the CDR3 reads TGTGCCAGCACCACTAGCGGGACTAATTTCTACGAGCAGTACTTC. Translated: CASTTSGTNFYEQYF.